The 28 T cell receptor beta chains given below trace back to one sample, sequenced in a study of monozygotic twins with inflammatory bowel disease. TCRdb re-called the 5' RACE reads; every CDR3 protein appears as one record, without DNA. In total, the table holds about 160,000 distinct CDR3 sequences. The sample was blood. These receptors all come from a human donor with ulcerative colitis or Crohn's disease, or a healthy co-twin of an affected twin (not recorded which).

The chain's CDR3 is CSVDGTGFRSYNEQFF. The chain couples TRBV29-1 to TRBJ2-1; TCRdb reports TRBD1, a call that lacks DNA to check it against. Germline CDR1 SQVTM, CDR2 ANQGSEA. CDR3 length: 16 residues.

The chain is built from TRBV20-1 and TRBJ1-2; the TCRdb D gene call, TRBD1, has no DNA to confirm it. This CDR3 spans 15 amino acids. Germline-derived CDR1 and CDR2 are DFQATT and SNEGSKA (reference sequence). CDR3 loop: CSARVPGQVVYGYTF.

This rearrangement joins TRBV29-1 to TRBJ2-5; TCRdb proposes TRBD2, but this gene call is untestable without DNA. The germline CDR1 and CDR2 sequences are SQVTM and ANQGSEA. The CDR3 extends over 14 amino acids. The CDR3 loop reads CSVGGLAGVETQYF.

V usage is TRBV12-3 or TRBV12-4 and J usage is TRBJ2-7; TCRdb gives TRBD1 as the D gene, but with no DNA this cannot be confirmed. This CDR3 comprises 14 residues. This chain's CDR3 is CASRARDRGYEQYF.

The chain joins TRBV19 to TRBJ2-1; TCRdb's assignment of TRBD1 cannot be checked, as there is no DNA. The CDR3 runs to 14 residues. Germline CDR1 LNHDA, CDR2 SQIVND (reference sequence). The CDR3 is CASTLGGSYNEQFF.

The chain combines TRBV7-9 with TRBJ1-4; TCRdb outputs TRBD1, but without DNA this stays unchecked. CDR3 length: 16 amino acids. Germline V gene lookup returns CDR1 SEHNR and CDR2 FQNEAQ (reference sequence). The CDR3 sequence: CASSWDRGMSNEKLFF.

V gene TRBV6-1 combines with J gene TRBJ1-1; TCRdb lists TRBD1, though no DNA is available to test this call. Per the germline V gene, CDR1 is MNHNS and CDR2 is SASEGT. The CDR3 is made up of 14 amino acids. The CDR3 sequence is CASSGGQGFTEAFF.

The chain is built from TRBV5-1 and TRBJ1-1; with no DNA, the TCRdb D assignment of TRBD1 cannot be verified. Germline loops: CDR1 SGHRS, CDR2 YFSETQ. This CDR3 region has 14 residues. CDR3: CASSLKWGGTEAFF.

The chain links TRBV7-6 to TRBJ2-5; TCRdb calls TRBD2, which cannot be checked without DNA. The CDR3 is 15 amino acids. Germline-derived CDR1 and CDR2 are SGHVS and FNYEAQ. CDR3 sequence reads: CASSSGLADQETQYF.

The rearrangement joins TRBV5-1 to TRBJ1-2; TCRdb calls TRBD1, which cannot be checked without DNA. The CDR3 spans 12 residues. Per germline, CDR1 SGHRS and CDR2 YFSETQ. The CDR3 loop reads CASSPQGDGYTF.

This sequence joins TRBV28 and TRBJ1-5; TCRdb lists TRBD1, though no DNA is available to test this call. The CDR3 spans 15 residues. Germline values: CDR1 MDHEN, CDR2 SYDVKM. CDR3 amino acids: CASSSRDGSNQPQHF.

This sequence joins TRBV5-6 and TRBJ1-1. The length of the CDR3 is 11 residues. The germline V gene encodes CDR1 SGHDT and CDR2 YYEEEE. The chain's CDR3 is CASSLVGEAFF.

The chain is built from TRBV28 and TRBJ2-1; the D call from TCRdb, TRBD2, cannot be confirmed without DNA. Germline V lookup: CDR1 MDHEN, CDR2 SYDVKM. This CDR3 has 17 residues. CDR3 in amino acids: CASKWRPSASAYNEQFF.

V usage is TRBV4-1 and J usage is TRBJ2-5; TCRdb proposes TRBD2, but this gene call is untestable without DNA. CDR3 size: 13 residues. Germline V gene lookup returns CDR1 MGHRA and CDR2 YSYEKL. CDR3 amino acids: CASSSDLLGTQYF.

V is TRBV7-3 and J is TRBJ2-2. Germline V gene lookup returns CDR1 SGHTA and CDR2 FQGTGA. The CDR3 totals 14 residues. The CDR3 region is CASSFNGDTGELFF.

CDR3 amino acids: CATSRGLMNGLAVQETQYF. The chain joins TRBV15 to TRBJ2-5; TCRdb picks TRBD2, but there is no DNA to check that call. The CDR3 consists of 19 residues. CDR1 and CDR2 from the germline V gene are LNHNV and YYDKDF (reference sequence).

V and J are TRBV11-1 and TRBJ2-3; TCRdb designates TRBD1, a call that cannot be tested without DNA. The germline V gene has CDR1 SGHAT and CDR2 FQDESV (reference sequence). The CDR3 covers 15 residues. CDR3 amino acids: CASSLAGQNTDTQYF.

This chain joins TRBV27 and TRBJ2-1; the TCRdb D gene call, TRBD2, has no DNA to confirm it. Germline values: CDR1 MNHEY, CDR2 SMNVEV (reference sequence). This CDR3 region has 14 residues. The CDR3 loop reads CASSLPGGREWQFF.

This sequence joins TRBV7-9 and TRBJ2-2; TCRdb's D call of TRBD1 is untestable without DNA. This CDR3 region has 15 residues. In germline, CDR1 is SEHNR, CDR2 FQNEAQ (reference sequence). The CDR3 region is CASSFLGTNTGELFF.

The rearrangement uses TRBV28 and TRBJ2-1; the D call of TRBD1 rests on TCRdb alone, since no DNA is present to check it. The CDR3 totals 15 residues. Germline assignment: CDR1 MDHEN and CDR2 SYDVKM. CDR3 amino acids: CASRRGGEGRNEQFF. Full variable domain (remainder filled in from reference TRBV28 and TRBJ2-1): DVKVTQSSRYLVKRTGEKVFLECVQDMDHENMFWYRQDPGLGLRLIYFSYDVKMKEKGDIPEGYSVSREKKERFSLILESASTNQTSMYLCASRRGGEGRNEQFFGPGTRLTVL.

J is TRBJ2-7 and V is TRBV5-1; TCRdb designates TRBD2, a call that cannot be tested without DNA. CDR1 and CDR2 from the germline V gene are SGHRS and YFSETQ. The CDR3 is made up of 16 amino acids. The CDR3 sequence is CASSSSRTSGTYEQYF.

The rearrangement joins TRBV6-1 to TRBJ2-2; the D call of TRBD2 rests on TCRdb alone, since no DNA is present to check it. This CDR3 has 14 residues. Germline values: CDR1 MNHNS, CDR2 SASEGT. CDR3 sequence reads: CASTERDDTGELFF.

The chain uses TRBV25-1 and TRBJ2-7. The germline gives CDR1 MGHDK, CDR2 SYGVNS. The CDR3 is made up of 13 amino acids. CDR3 region: CASSSVLSSEQYF.

V gene TRBV5-1 combines with J gene TRBJ1-5; the D call from TCRdb, TRBD1, cannot be confirmed without DNA. Germline CDR1 and CDR2: SGHRS and YFSETQ. There are 13 residues in the CDR3. CDR3 in amino acids: CASSRDTNQPQHF. Looking up the rest from reference TRBV5-1 and TRBJ1-5 gives the full variable domain: KAGVTQTPRYLIKTRGQQVTLSCSPISGHRSVSWYQQTPGQGLQFLFEYFSETQRNKGNFPGRFSGRQFSNSRSEMNVSTLELGDSALYLCASSRDTNQPQHFGDGTRLSIL.

The rearrangement joins TRBV4-2 to TRBJ2-3. The length of the CDR3 is 15 residues. Germline V gene lookup returns CDR1 LGHNA and CDR2 YNFKEQ. CDR3 loop: CASSRSQESTDTQYF.

The genes are TRBV5-1 and TRBJ1-4; TCRdb names TRBD1, which stays unverified in the absence of DNA. Per the germline V gene, CDR1 is SGHRS and CDR2 is YFSETQ. CDR3 length: 14 residues. CDR3 sequence: CASSLTGGGEKLFF.

The rearrangement uses TRBV5-1 and TRBJ2-2; absent DNA, TCRdb's TRBD2 call cannot be checked. There are 14 residues in the CDR3. Germline CDR1 and CDR2: SGHRS and YFSETQ. The CDR3 loop is CASSPSRLTGELFF.

The gene calls are TRBV6-5 and TRBJ2-3; TCRdb gives TRBD2 as the D gene, but with no DNA this cannot be confirmed. In germline, CDR1 is MNHEY, CDR2 SVGAGI. The CDR3 extends over 16 amino acids. The CDR3 sequence is CASSYPGGSSTDTQYF.